These T cell receptor beta chains were read from a single sample in a study of blood T cell repertoires in COVID-19. TCRdb keeps only in-frame clones here, not all; method: immunoSEQ multiplex PCR. The sample yields some 260,000 clones, more than 70% seen once. The material sequenced was peripheral blood. These receptors originate from a woman in her late teens or twenties with acute or convalescent COVID-19. The CDR3 runs from the conserved cysteine through the conserved F or W. A D gene is named only where the DNA matches it firmly. Some rows have no size entry. The others give once, few or many, or a class for an expanded clone.

CDR3 DNA	CDR3 protein	V gene	J gene	D gene	clone size	CDR3 length
TGCAGCGTTGCCTCCCGATTGGGGAGCGACGAGCAGTACTTC	CSVASRLGSDEQYF	TRBV29-1	TRBJ2-7	-	-	14
TGTGCCAGCAGCTTAGTTCTGGGACAGTCCACGGTGCACACCATATATTTT	CASSLVLGQSTVHTIYF	TRBV11-2	TRBJ1-3	TRBD1	many	17
TGTGCCAGCAGCCCCCTGTTTGGACAGCAGAACACTGAAGCTTTCTTT	CASSPLFGQQNTEAFF	TRBV14	TRBJ1-1	-	-	16
TGTGCCAGCAGTCCCATGACAGACCCCTACGAGCAGTACTTC	CASSPMTDPYEQYF	TRBV3-1/TRBV3-2	TRBJ2-7	-	-	14
TGTGCCAGCAGCTTTTTCAGGTACGAGCAGTACTTC	CASSFFRYEQYF	TRBV7-9	TRBJ2-7	-	-	12
TGTGCCAGCAGCTTAGGTGCTAGCGGGACCTACGAGCAGTACTTC	CASSLGASGTYEQYF	TRBV13	TRBJ2-7	TRBD2	-	15
TGTGCCAGCAGTTACTCGACTAGCGGCCTGGGCGAGCAGTACTTC	CASSYSTSGLGEQYF	TRBV6-6	TRBJ2-7	TRBD2	-	15
TGTGCCATCAGTGAGTCGTTGGAGGGGGCCGACAATGAGCAGTTCTTC	CAISESLEGADNEQFF	TRBV10-3	TRBJ2-1	-	once	16
TGCGCCAGCAGCCAACCCACTACTAGCGGGAGTAGCAATGAGCAGTTCTTC	CASSQPTTSGSSNEQFF	TRBV4-3	TRBJ2-1	TRBD2	-	17
TGTGCCAGCAGCTGGGGACAGGGGGCGTACGAGCAGTACTTC	CASSWGQGAYEQYF	TRBV7-2	TRBJ2-7	TRBD1	-	14
TGTGCCAGCTCACCAAGGCGGGAAGAAGCTTTCTTT	CASSPRREEAFF	TRBV18	TRBJ1-1	-	-	12
TGTGCCAGCAGCTTAGTGGGGGACTATCCGGAAAAACTGTTTTTT	CASSLVGDYPEKLFF	TRBV7-8	TRBJ1-4	-	-	15
TGTGCCAGCAGCACGGGACTAGCGGGACTTGCTGATGAGCAGTTCTTC	CASSTGLAGLADEQFF	TRBV7-2	TRBJ2-1	TRBD2	once	16
TGCGCCAGCAGCCCCCATACTAGCGGGAGGCATGAGCAGTTCTTC	CASSPHTSGRHEQFF	TRBV4-3	TRBJ2-1	TRBD2	-	15
TGTGCCAGCAGCAGGGGTTTCGACACAGATACGCAGTATTTT	CASSRGFDTDTQYF	TRBV6-5	TRBJ2-3	-	-	14
TGTGCCAGCAGTTACACCGGGACTAGGAAGTTCTTC	CASSYTGTRKFF	TRBV5-6	TRBJ2-1	TRBD2	-	12
TGTGCCAGCAGCTTACGACTGGTGGTTTGGGGGACTAGCGCTACAGATACGCAGTATTTT	CASSLRLVVWGTSATDTQYF	TRBV7-3	TRBJ2-3	TRBD2	-	20
TGTGCCTGGACCCGAACCGCAGGGAATGTCTATGGCTACACCTTC	CAWTRTAGNVYGYTF	TRBV30	TRBJ1-2	-	-	15
TGTGCCAGCAGCTTAGATCGAGGGACAGGGGGCTATGGCTACACCTTC	CASSLDRGTGGYGYTF	TRBV11-2	TRBJ1-2	TRBD1	-	16
TGCAGTGCTAGTCTGACAGGGTTCTATGGCTACACCTTC	CSASLTGFYGYTF	TRBV20-1	TRBJ1-2	TRBD1	-	13
TGCGCCAGCAGCCAAGCGGGACTAGCGGGATCGGATGAGCAGTTCTTC	CASSQAGLAGSDEQFF	TRBV4-3	TRBJ2-1	TRBD2	-	16
TGTGCCAGCAGTTACCTAGCGGGAGGTTGGACCCAGTACTTC	CASSYLAGGWTQYF	TRBV6-5	TRBJ2-5	TRBD2	-	14
TGTGCCAGCAGCTTAGACGGACTAAACCCCTACAATGAGCAGTTCTTC	CASSLDGLNPYNEQFF	TRBV7-2	TRBJ2-1	-	-	16
TGTGCCAGCAGTTCACTTCTCCTCGGCGGAGCTTTCTTT	CASSSLLLGGAFF	TRBV27	TRBJ1-1	-	few	13
TGTGCCAGCAGCCCCGGGACAGGGAGGGCTGAAGCTTTCTTT	CASSPGTGRAEAFF	TRBV7-8	TRBJ1-1	TRBD1	once	14
TGTGCCAGCGGACTAGGAGTTTACAATGAGCAGTTCTTC	CASGLGVYNEQFF	TRBV9	TRBJ2-1	TRBD2	-	13
TGCAGCGTCTCCGACAGGGCGGCTTCGAACACCGGGGAGCTGTTTTTT	CSVSDRAASNTGELFF	TRBV29-1	TRBJ2-2	TRBD1	few	16
TGTGCCAGCAGCGTAGAGCACCCCCCCAATAACAATGAGCAGTTCTTC	CASSVEHPPNNNEQFF	TRBV9	TRBJ2-1	-	-	16
TGTGCCAGCAGCCCGACAGGAAACAATTCACCCCTCCACTTT	CASSPTGNNSPLHF	TRBV3-1/TRBV3-2	TRBJ1-6	-	-	14
TGTGCCAGCAGCCAAGTCCCAGGGATGAACACTGAAGCTTTCTTT	CASSQVPGMNTEAFF	TRBV3-1/TRBV3-2	TRBJ1-1	-	once	15
TGTGCCAGCAGCCTCCCGGGTAATCAGCCCCAGCATTTT	CASSLPGNQPQHF	TRBV7-8	TRBJ1-5	-	-	13
TGTGCCAGCAAGCCCGCGGGATTCGGCTACGAGCAGTACTTC	CASKPAGFGYEQYF	TRBV6-5	TRBJ2-7	-	-	14
TGTGCCAGCAGTCCGACAGGGTTCAGTGGCTACACCTTC	CASSPTGFSGYTF	TRBV3-1/TRBV3-2	TRBJ1-2	TRBD1	-	13
TGTGCCAGCAGGATACTAAGCGGGAGGAGGGATGAGCAGTTCTTC	CASRILSGRRDEQFF	TRBV11-2	TRBJ2-1	TRBD2	once	15
TGTGCCAGCAGCTTGGACGGGTTGGCCCAGCATTTT	CASSLDGLAQHF	TRBV5-4	TRBJ1-5	-	once	12
TGTGCCAGCAGTTCGGGCGGGAGGCCCTACGAGCAGTACTTC	CASSSGGRPYEQYF	TRBV28	TRBJ2-7	TRBD2	-	14
TGTGCCAGCAACCGGGACAGGGGCCTCGAGCAGTACTTC	CASNRDRGLEQYF	TRBV5-6	TRBJ2-7	TRBD1	-	13
TGCGCCAGCAGCCAAGGACTAGGAACTAACTATGGCTACACCTTC	CASSQGLGTNYGYTF	TRBV4-3	TRBJ1-2	-	-	15
TGTGCCTGGAGTGTACCGAGAAGCTACACCTTC	CAWSVPRSYTF	TRBV30	TRBJ1-2	-	few	11
TGTGCCAGCAGCCACGGGGGGACATCAACCTACGAGCAGTACTTC	CASSHGGTSTYEQYF	TRBV6-5	TRBJ2-7	-	-	15
TGTGCCAGTAGTCCGCAGGGACTAGCGGCTTACGAGCAGTACTTC	CASSPQGLAAYEQYF	TRBV19	TRBJ2-7	TRBD2	-	15
TGTGCCAGCGGCGGCGGGGTCTCCTACGAGCAGTACTTC	CASGGGVSYEQYF	TRBV2	TRBJ2-7	-	-	13
TGTGCCGCCAAGACAGCCTCTCTCATGAACACTGAAGCTTTCTTT	CAAKTASLMNTEAFF	TRBV19	TRBJ1-1	-	-	15
TGTGCCAGCAGCTGGGGGACAGTAACTAATGAAAAACTGTTTTTT	CASSWGTVTNEKLFF	TRBV5-6	TRBJ1-4	TRBD1	-	15
TGCGCCAGCAGCCAAGATGGGGGCTGGGGGACCCAGTACTTC	CASSQDGGWGTQYF	TRBV4-1	TRBJ2-5	-	-	14
TGTGCCAGCAGTGACTCGCTGACAGGGGGTATCGTTGGCTACACCTTC	CASSDSLTGGIVGYTF	TRBV6-4	TRBJ1-2	TRBD1	-	16
TGCAGCGTTGATCAAACTGAAGCTTTCTTT	CSVDQTEAFF	TRBV29-1	TRBJ1-1	-	few	10
TGTGCCAGCAGCGTAGATGGGAGCTCCTACGAGCAGTACTTC	CASSVDGSSYEQYF	TRBV9	TRBJ2-7	-	-	14
TGTGCCAGTAGTATCACAACAAATAGCAATCAGCCCCAGCATTTT	CASSITTNSNQPQHF	TRBV19	TRBJ1-5	-	-	15
TGTGCCAGCAGCTTAGGCGGGAGCTCTGGGGCCAACGTCCTGACTTTC	CASSLGGSSGANVLTF	TRBV5-6	TRBJ2-6	TRBD2	-	16
TGTGCCAGCAGCTTTGTCGGAGGGGTCGAGCAGTACTTC	CASSFVGGVEQYF	TRBV7-2	TRBJ2-7	-	-	13
TGCAGCGTCCCTGCTCAGGTGAACACTGAAGCTTTCTTT	CSVPAQVNTEAFF	TRBV29-1	TRBJ1-1	-	-	13
TGCAGCGTTGAAGATCCGGGGGAGTGGAGGAATGAGCAGTTCTTC	CSVEDPGEWRNEQFF	TRBV29-1	TRBJ2-1	-	-	15
TGTGCCAGCAGTTTGAGCGGTGGCGCCGGGGAGCTGTTTTTT	CASSLSGGAGELFF	TRBV6-5	TRBJ2-2	-	-	14
TGCAGCGTCGAAACAGGGGACTATGGCTACACCTTC	CSVETGDYGYTF	TRBV29-1	TRBJ1-2	TRBD1	few	12